The 6 T cell receptor beta chains given below trace back to one sample, sequenced in a study of T cell responses to AZD1222 COVID-19 vaccine. The repertoire was sequenced with immunoSEQ multiplex PCR; TCRdb's copy has only in-frame clones and lacks some. The sample holds 97,000 or so clones, 86% seen once. The sample was peripheral blood, taken on day 0 of AZD1222 vaccination. The receptors come from an adult in good health.

The sample holds one count of this clone. The chain joins TRBV7-9 to TRBJ1-6, with D possibly matching TRBD1 (5 bases). Germline V gives CDR1 SEHNR, CDR2 FQNEAQ (reference sequence). The V gene lost 6 bases and the J gene lost 8 bases, with 14 bases spanning the gap. This CDR3 has 14 amino acids. The CDR3 loop is CASRNQGLDSPLHF. DNA for the CDR3: TGTGCCAGCAGAAACCAGGGATTGGATTCACCCCTCCACTTT.

This chain connects TRBV10-3 to TRBJ2-2; perhaps TRBD2 as D (6 bases). CDR3 length: 16 residues. The germline V and J ends were trimmed by 3 bases and 7 bases, with 18 bases remaining between them. The V gene's germline CDR1 is ENHRY and CDR2 SYGVKD. The CDR3: CAISESGTPGVGELFF. CDR3 nucleotides: TGTGCCATCAGTGAATCCGGGACGCCGGGGGTCGGGGAGCTGTTTTTT.

The chain combines TRBV28 with TRBJ1-6; a weak D match, TRBD1 (5 bases). V was shortened by 5 bases and J by 7 bases, with 15 bases between the two germline ends. The length of the CDR3 is 15 residues. Germline V gives CDR1 MDHEN, CDR2 SYDVKM. This chain's CDR3 is CASSPRTTGNSPLHF. The CDR3 coding sequence is TGTGCCAGCAGTCCCCGGACAACAGGCAATTCACCCCTCCACTTT.

This clone has just one count. The chain carries TRBV11-2 and TRBJ1-1; D is unresolved. This CDR3 contains 13 residues. The V gene's germline CDR1 is SGHAT and CDR2 FQNNGV. Trimming shortened V by 8 bases and J by 4 bases, and 14 bases separated the two germline ends. CDR3 in amino acids: CASRAPGGTEAFF. In DNA form, the CDR3 reads TGTGCCAGCCGGGCCCCCGGAGGCACTGAAGCTTTCTTT.

The CDR3 DNA sequence: TGTGCCAGCAGCCCCGGTACCGGGGAGCTGTTTTTT. This codes for CASSPGTGELFF. The chain combines TRBV5-4 with TRBJ2-2, with D hard to call. This CDR3 comprises 12 residues. V lost 4 bases, J lost 5 bases, and 6 bases lay in between. The germline CDR1 and CDR2 sequences are SGHNT and YYREEE (reference sequence).

This chain connects TRBV4-1 to TRBJ2-7; D may be TRBD2 (6 bases). CDR3 length: 15 amino acids. The V end was cut by 4 bases, the J end by 3 bases, with 16 bases between. Germline CDR1 is MGHRA and CDR2 is YSYEKL. CDR3 sequence: CASSRGTRVDYEQYF. The DNA for the CDR3 is TGCGCCAGCAGCCGCGGGACCCGCGTGGACTACGAGCAGTACTTC.